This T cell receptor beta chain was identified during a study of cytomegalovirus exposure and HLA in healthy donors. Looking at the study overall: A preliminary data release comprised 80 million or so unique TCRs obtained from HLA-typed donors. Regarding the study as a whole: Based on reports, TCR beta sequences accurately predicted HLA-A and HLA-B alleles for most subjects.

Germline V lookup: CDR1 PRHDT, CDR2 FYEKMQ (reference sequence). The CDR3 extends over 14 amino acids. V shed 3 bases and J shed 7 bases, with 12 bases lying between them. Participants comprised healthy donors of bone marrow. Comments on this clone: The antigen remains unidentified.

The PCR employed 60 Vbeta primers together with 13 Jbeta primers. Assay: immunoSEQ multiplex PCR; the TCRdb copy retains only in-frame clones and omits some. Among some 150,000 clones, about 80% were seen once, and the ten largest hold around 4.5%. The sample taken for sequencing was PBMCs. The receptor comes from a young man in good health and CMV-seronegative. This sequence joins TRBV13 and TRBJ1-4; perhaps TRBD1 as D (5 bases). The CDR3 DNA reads TGTGCCAGCAGCTTGCGGGGGAGAGGTGAAAAACTGTTTTTT. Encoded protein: CASSLRGRGEKLFF.